The rows below give T cell receptor beta chains drawn from one sample of a study of blood T cells in healthy people across ages. TCRdb reprocessed the 5' RACE reads via MiXCR and lists one record per CDR3 protein. Among over 500,000 distinct CDR3 sequences listed, approximately 26% were seen once. These records were also assigned to another study, of T cells of mothers and their children.

Material: blood. These receptors were obtained from a boy aged 2 to 10 in good health. Each CDR3 is given with its conserved first and last residue. A D gene is named only where the DNA matches it firmly.

J,V,D,length,CDR3
TRBJ1-3,TRBV7-9,NA,15,CASSLGPTKGNTIYF
TRBJ2-1,TRBV20-1,TRBD2,16,CSARGWTSGTRDEQFF
TRBJ1-2,TRBV18,TRBD1,16,CASSIGTGRVGYGYTF
TRBJ2-3,TRBV6-1,TRBD1,16,CASSPLCGQGGDTQYF
TRBJ1-2,TRBV5-5,TRBD1,15,CASSSTQGVGYGYTF
TRBJ2-5,TRBV4-3,TRBD1,16,CASSSRDRGHAETQYF
TRBJ2-5,TRBV12-5,NA,17,CASGLVLTLESQETQYF
TRBJ2-5,TRBV7-2,NA,14,CASSLSLARETQYF
TRBJ2-1,TRBV20-1,NA,14,CSARDFQGDNEQFF
TRBJ2-5,TRBV20-1,NA,14,CSAGIAGNQETQYF
TRBJ2-1,TRBV27,TRBD2,15,CASSLSWGGYNEQFF
TRBJ1-2,TRBV6-1,NA,15,CASSEAGLLNYGYTF
TRBJ2-7,TRBV7-6,NA,13,CASSLALGPEQYF
TRBJ2-7,TRBV27,TRBD1,15,CASRPSMTGDGDQYF
TRBJ1-2,TRBV6-5,TRBD1,13,CASSRQGFYGYTF
TRBJ2-3,TRBV5-1,TRBD1,15,CASRSTGGLADTQYF
TRBJ1-1,TRBV12-3/TRBV12-4,NA,14,CASSLARVWTEAFF
TRBJ2-3,TRBV4-3,NA,14,CASSQEVLTDTQYF
TRBJ2-1,TRBV7-2,NA,14,CASSPMGVYNEQFF
TRBJ2-1,TRBV12-3/TRBV12-4,NA,14,CASSFGSSYNEQFF
TRBJ2-7,TRBV3-1,NA,12,CASSQASYEQYF
TRBJ1-5,TRBV7-9,NA,17,CASSLATSDEGNQPQHF
TRBJ1-4,TRBV30,NA,15,CAWSNVQGVGEKLFF